This T cell receptor beta chain emerged from a study of cytomegalovirus exposure and HLA in healthy donors. Note on this clone: This CDR3 is also generated by other DNA sequences in the sample.

V was pared by 1 base and J by 1 base, with 4 bases between. This CDR3 region has 13 residues. Per germline, CDR1 LNHDA and CDR2 SQIVND (reference sequence). The study ran its PCR with 60 Vbeta and 13 Jbeta primers. The table came from immunoSEQ multiplex PCR; TCRdb's copy has only in-frame clones and leaves some out. The table has tens of thousands of clones, about four fifths seen once; the top ten hold 2.1%. The chain has TRBV19 and TRBJ1-1; no clear D. This clonotype was sampled from a man aged 18 to 29 in good health and CMV-seronegative. The sequenced sample consisted of PBMCs. In nucleotides, the CDR3 is TGTGCCAGTAGTATAGTAAAGAACACTGAAGCTTTCTTT. Translating it yields CASSIVKNTEAFF.